The sequence of this TCR beta chain was determined in a study of blood T cell repertoires in COVID-19. The data were produced by immunoSEQ multiplex PCR, yet TCRdb's version contains in-frame clones alone and is incomplete. The table includes over 75,000 clones, around four fifths detected once. In germline, CDR1 is MDHEN, CDR2 SYDVKM. The CDR3 consists of 14 residues. V lost 5 bases, J lost 3 bases, and 8 bases lay in between. Sequencing used peripheral blood. The chain couples TRBV28 to TRBJ2-6, with D unresolved. The sequence derives from a human donor in a cohort sampled during active COVID-19. The CDR3 DNA sequence: TGTGCCAGCAGTCCGTTATATGGGGCCAACGTCCTGACTTTC. This translates into CASSPLYGANVLTF.